The clone carrying this TCR beta chain has just a few counts. This sample stems from a study of T-cell reconstitution after alpha-beta-depleted transplantation in children. Unique molecular identifiers were incorporated when the TCRbeta library was constructed. Each CDR3 protein is one row after TCRdb ran MiXCR on the PCR reads. Altogether approximately 6,000 distinct CDR3 sequences are present, approximately 16% being singletons, with the ten largest covering roughly 12%. The sample was PBMCs, mostly from graft donor cells, taken 60 days after TCRalphabeta/CD19-depleted stem cell transplant. The TCR comes from a male patient younger than 18 who had a stem cell transplant for acute myeloid leukemia, so the T cells may come from the graft donor.

CDR3 nucleotides: TGTGCCAGCAGTTACGCCCTCGGGACGGACTACTACACCTTC. This gives the protein CASSYALGTDYYTF. The V gene is TRBV6-2 or TRBV6-3, the J gene TRBJ1-2, with a possible D match to TRBD1 (5 bases). CDR1 and CDR2 (germline): MNHEY, SVGEGT. The CDR3 is made up of 14 amino acids. V was pared by 2 bases and J by 10 bases, with 17 bases between.